This T cell receptor (beta chain) is from a study of siplizumab effects on memory and regulatory T cells. The study, taken as a whole, reports: A significant reduction in alloreactive sequences traceable to unstimulated CD4+ memory cells was produced by siplizumab.

A word on this clone: Its matching antigen is unknown.

Coculture of mixed lymphocyte reaction cells was performed at 37°C for five to six days. The CDR3 length is 14 residues. The germline V and J ends were trimmed by 0 bases and 10 bases, with 14 bases remaining between them. Germline CDR1 and CDR2: SGHNT and YYREEE (reference sequence). TCRdb keeps only in-frame clones here, not all; method: immunoSEQ multiplex PCR. The sample includes roughly 14,000 clones, around 49% of them seen just once. The genes are TRBV5-4 and TRBJ2-1; D tentatively fits TRBD1 or TRBD2 (6 bases each). This sequence was found in a human donor in good health; the cells came from an allogeneic mixed lymphocyte reaction. The sequencing sample was made of CFSE-low (dividing) CD4+ T cells sorted from an allogeneic mixed lymphocyte reaction. The CDR3 region has the DNA TGTGCCAGCAGCTTGGTGGGGGCGGGGAAAGAGCAGTTCTTC. It specifies CASSLVGAGKEQFF.